This T cell receptor (beta chain) is drawn from a study of OX40 agonist ivuxolimab in advanced cancers. Findings and limits, study-wide: CD4+ and CD8+ T cells in blood underwent clonal expansion by week 6 at 0.1 to 3.0 mg/kg. The mean number of expanded clones was higher in CD8+ T cells than in CD4+. Normalized T-cell clonal expansion was also low in some nonresponders.

Researchers took blood at baseline, on cycle 4 day 1, and on cycle 7 day 1. The data were produced by immunoSEQ multiplex PCR, yet TCRdb's version contains in-frame clones alone and is incomplete. The sample holds 47,000 or so clones, roughly 90% seen once. Note on this clone: Its antigen remains unknown.

The V gene end was trimmed by 5 bases and the J gene end by 2 bases; junction bases not matched to a gene: 7. CDR1 SGHNT and CDR2 YENEEA come from the germline V gene. The CDR3 loop spans 16 amino acids. The source of this sequence is an adult with an advanced solid tumor such as melanoma, head and neck, liver or kidney cancer. This specimen was CD4+ or CD8+ T cells sorted from blood, taken in a trial of the OX40 agonist ivuxolimab. V is TRBV11-3 and J is TRBJ2-3; TRBD2 matches at 10 bases. CDR3 nucleotides: TGTGCCAGCAGCCCAAAGCGGGGGGGCCTCACAGATACGCAGTATTTT. This gives the protein CASSPKRGGLTDTQYF. The full variable domain, its missing parts supplied by reference TRBV11-3 and TRBJ2-3, is EAGVVQSPRYKIIEKKQPVAFWCNPISGHNTLYWYLQNLGQGPELLIRYENEEAVDDSQLPKDRFSAERLKGVDSTLKIQPAELGDSAVYLCASSPKRGGLTDTQYFGPGTRLTVL.